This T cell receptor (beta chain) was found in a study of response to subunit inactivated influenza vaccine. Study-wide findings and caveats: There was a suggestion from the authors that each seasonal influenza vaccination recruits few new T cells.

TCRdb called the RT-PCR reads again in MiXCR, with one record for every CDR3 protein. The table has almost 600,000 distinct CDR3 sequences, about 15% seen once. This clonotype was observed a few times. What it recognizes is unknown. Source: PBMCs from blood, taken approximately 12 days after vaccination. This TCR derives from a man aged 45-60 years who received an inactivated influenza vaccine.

CDR3 coding DNA: TGTGCCAGCAGTTTTGCGGGACAGGGTTTATACGAGCAGTACTTC. It codes for CASSFAGQGLYEQYF. The rearrangement uses TRBV12-3 or TRBV12-4 and TRBJ2-7; 9 bases fit TRBD1. After removal of 3 bases from V and 4 bases from J, the junction contained 7 bases not matched to a gene. There are 15 residues in the CDR3.